This T cell receptor (beta chain) was profiled in a study of blood T cell repertoires in COVID-19. Study overall: PBMCs, B-cell-depleted T cells, or T cells provided the cDNA or gDNA that made up the material.

Germline values: CDR1 LGHNA, CDR2 YSLEER. After removal of 6 bases from V and 4 bases from J, the junction contained 8 bases not matched to a gene. The CDR3 covers 15 residues. Measured with immunoSEQ multiplex PCR; TCRdb has only the in-frame clones, and not every one. The table lists around 170,000 clones, 84% of them singletons, with roughly 12% in the top ten. The cohort comprised adults aged about 18 to 90 years residing in approximately 25 US areas. Two consecutive negative NP/OP PCR tests, clearance, or resolved symptoms defined Cohort 3 recovery. The sequenced material came from PBMCs or T cells enriched from blood (not recorded which). The origin of this receptor is a man aged 50 or older who had recovered from COVID-19. This chain uses TRBV4-3 with TRBJ2-7, with TRBD1 matching 11 bases. The CDR3 DNA sequence: TGCGCCAGCAGTCCGGGGGGGACAGGGGGTTACGAGCAGTACTTC. Translating it yields CASSPGGTGGYEQYF.